The following is a TCR beta chain sequence with its context. Its antigen is unidentified. In germline, CDR1 is SGHVS, CDR2 FNYEAQ. The V and J ends lost 0 bases and 5 bases, in that order; junction bases with no gene match: 9. CDR3 length: 17 residues. The data were taken from a study of T cell responses to AZD1222 COVID-19 vaccine. The table came from immunoSEQ multiplex PCR; TCRdb's copy has only in-frame clones and leaves some out. Among some 130,000 clones listed, around 85% were seen once. Study conclusions and caveats: Most donors were white British, females outnumbered males, and clonal diversity was possibly underestimated.

The chain employs TRBV7-6 and TRBJ1-1; 10 nucleotides line up with TRBD1. Source: peripheral blood, taken on day 0 of AZD1222 vaccination. The clonotype was recovered from an adult in good health. For the CDR3, the DNA is TGTGCCAGCAGCTTAGCCTATCGGGACAGGGGAAGGACTGAAGCTTTCTTT. This gives the protein CASSLAYRDRGRTEAFF.